These 10 T cell receptor beta chains originate from one sample sequenced in a study of control samples from healthy donors and cancer patients. Clones were sequenced by immunoSEQ multiplex PCR, and TCRdb holds only the in-frame ones, with some missing. Among about 44,000 clones listed, around 87% were seen once. Sequencing was carried out using PBMCs. Every receptor here comes from a woman aged 55-70 years with lung cancer.

The chain employs TRBV27 and TRBJ2-7; 8 bases are a match to TRBD2. Per the germline V gene, CDR1 is MNHEY and CDR2 is SMNVEV (reference sequence). J lost 3 bases, V lost 2 bases, and 0 bases had no gene match. The CDR3 totals 13 residues. DNA for the CDR3: TGTGCCAGCAGTTTAAGCGGGAGCTACGAGCAGTACTTC. It is translated as CASSLSGSYEQYF.

V is TRBV6-1 and J is TRBJ2-7; perhaps TRBD2 as D (5 bases). Germline CDR1 MNHNS, CDR2 SASEGT. The V end was cut by 0 bases, the J end by 2 bases, with 11 bases between. CDR3 size: 15 residues. CDR3 in DNA: TGTGCCAGCAGTGAAGCTCCGGGGAATCCCTACGAGCAGTACTTC. It yields the protein CASSEAPGNPYEQYF.

The chain has TRBV7-9 and TRBJ2-5; 7 nucleotides align to TRBD2. Trimming removed 3 bases from V and 4 bases from J; junction bases left unmatched: 8. Germline assignment: CDR1 SEHNR and CDR2 FQNEAQ (reference sequence). This CDR3 comprises 15 residues. The CDR3 reads CASSFIAGVLETQYF. CDR3 nucleotide sequence: TGTGCCAGCAGCTTTATTGCGGGAGTATTAGAGACCCAGTACTTC.

This chain connects TRBV3-1 (or the pseudogene TRBV3-2) to TRBJ1-3, with D unresolved. The CDR3 is 14 residues long. Germline values: CDR1 LGHDT, CDR2 YNNKEL (reference sequence). V dropped 4 bases and J dropped 0 bases, with 7 bases sitting between them. CDR3 residues: CASSPEASGNTIYF. The CDR3 nucleotides read TGTGCCAGCAGCCCGGAGGCCTCTGGAAACACCATATATTTT.

The chain carries TRBV4-3 and TRBJ1-6, with TRBD1 matching 7 bases. CDR1 LGHNA and CDR2 YSLEER come from the germline V gene. V gave up 6 bases and J gave up 4 bases; unmatched junction bases: 12. The CDR3 is 17 amino acids. This CDR3 is CASSFSRTGAYNSPLHF. DNA of the CDR3: TGCGCCAGCAGTTTTTCTCGGACAGGAGCGTATAATTCACCCCTCCACTTT.

V is TRBV19 and J is TRBJ2-6; D gene uncertain. V dropped 3 bases and J dropped 7 bases, with 19 bases sitting between them. The V gene's germline CDR1 is LNHDA and CDR2 SQIVND (reference sequence). The CDR3 extends over 17 amino acids. This CDR3 reads CASSIRTSIYSANVLTF. The CDR3 bases are TGTGCCAGTAGTATCCGAACCTCAATTTATAGTGCCAACGTCCTGACTTTC.

The J gene is TRBJ2-7, the V gene TRBV27; maybe TRBD1 (6 bases). V lost 2 bases to trimming and J lost 0 bases, with 11 bases between them. Germline CDR1 is MNHEY and CDR2 is SMNVEV (reference sequence). The CDR3 consists of 15 residues. The CDR3 loop reads CASSLERDTSYEQYF. The CDR3 nucleotides read TGTGCCAGCAGTTTAGAAAGGGACACCTCCTACGAGCAGTACTTC.

The chain joins TRBV27 to TRBJ1-2, with 7 positions matching TRBD1. The CDR3 has 13 amino acids. Trimming at V came to 6 bases and at J to 5 bases, leaving 6 bases not matched to a gene. Germline assignment: CDR1 MNHEY and CDR2 SMNVEV (reference sequence). CDR3 sequence (DNA): TGTGCCAGCAGGCTGACAGGGAAATATGGCTACACCTTC. Translated, it gives CASRLTGKYGYTF.

This clone was seen just once. The chain couples TRBV7-3 to TRBJ1-6; D unclear. The ends were cut back, 0 bases at V and 5 bases at J, with 8 bases in the middle. The germline gives CDR1 SGHTA, CDR2 FQGTGA. This CDR3 has 15 residues. CDR3 DNA sequence: TGTGCCAGCAGCTTAACGGTACGGGATAATTCACCCCTCCACTTT. It translates to CASSLTVRDNSPLHF.

The chain combines TRBV28 with TRBJ1-1, with 7 bases that match TRBD1. Germline values: CDR1 MDHEN, CDR2 SYDVKM. The CDR3 length is 13 residues. J lost 7 bases, V lost 5 bases, and 7 bases had no gene match. CDR3 loop: CASSRPGQVEAFF. In DNA, the CDR3 is TGTGCCAGCAGTCGCCCTGGACAGGTTGAAGCTTTCTTT.